This T cell receptor (beta chain) emerged from a study of T cells in Graves' hyperthyroidism and ophthalmopathy. Study-wide points: A model of 13 V-J features distinguished ophthalmopathy from stable hyperthyroidism. Blood samples included most of the expanded thyroid clonotypes exceeding 0.001.

TCR beta CDR3 region amplification was performed from RNA transcripts. The HTBI primer set was used in a first-round RT-PCR of the TCR CDR3. TCRdb used MiXCR to reprocess the multiplex PCR reads, holding one entry per CDR3 protein. The sample has around 600,000 distinct CDR3 sequences; roughly 15% are singletons. Concerning this clonotype itself: What it recognizes is unknown.

CDR1 is MDHEN, CDR2 SYDVKM, per germline. Trimming took off 11 bases at V and 3 bases at J, with 14 bases between the two ends. The CDR3 is 12 amino acids. This rearrangement joins TRBV28 to TRBJ2-7; tentatively, D is TRBD2 (6 bases). Sequenced input: blood. The TCR was taken from a woman between 35 and 50 years old with Graves' ophthalmopathy. CDR3 in amino acids: CAASALGYEQYF. The CDR3 bases are TGTGCCGCTAGCGCCCTCGGCTACGAGCAGTACTTC.